This T cell receptor (beta chain) appears in the sequencing data of a study of T-cell memory formation after mild COVID-19. In TCRdb, the 5' RACE reads were re-called with MiXCR into one record per CDR3 protein. The table has roughly 250,000 distinct CDR3 sequences, over 15% seen once. This CDR3 has 17 residues. The germline CDR1 and CDR2 sequences are SGHRS and YFSETQ. J lost 0 bases, V lost 4 bases, and 8 bases had no gene match. Findings and limits, study-wide: Among clones peaking at day 37 in the second wave, SARS-CoV-2 specificity remained unconfirmed.

This clonotype has just a few counts. No antigen is known for it. The chain recombines TRBV5-1 with TRBJ2-1, with 9 bases lining up with TRBD1. The sample consisted of PBMCs or a T cell subset sorted from them (not recorded which). This receptor was obtained from a man in his late teens or twenties who had mild COVID-19 (a few samples of this study predate the infection). Cell type and time point are not known. CDR3 sequence (DNA): TGCGCCAGCAGCGGGGGACAGGGAATAGGCTCCTACAATGAGCAGTTCTTC. Amino acids: CASSGGQGIGSYNEQFF. Combining the CDR3 with reference TRBV5-1 and TRBJ2-1 gives the whole variable domain KAGVTQTPRYLIKTRGQQVTLSCSPISGHRSVSWYQQTPGQGLQFLFEYFSETQRNKGNFPGRFSGRQFSNSRSEMNVSTLELGDSALYLCASSGGQGIGSYNEQFFGPGTRLTVL.